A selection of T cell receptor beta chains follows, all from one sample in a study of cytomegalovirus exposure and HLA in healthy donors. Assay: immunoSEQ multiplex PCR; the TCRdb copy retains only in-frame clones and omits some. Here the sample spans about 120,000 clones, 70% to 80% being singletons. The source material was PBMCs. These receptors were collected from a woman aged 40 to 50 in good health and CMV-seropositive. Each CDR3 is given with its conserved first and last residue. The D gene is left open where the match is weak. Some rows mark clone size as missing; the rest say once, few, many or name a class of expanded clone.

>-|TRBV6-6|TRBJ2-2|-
TGTGCCAGCAGTCTGGACAGGAACACCGGGGAGCTGTTTTTT
CASSLDRNTGELFF
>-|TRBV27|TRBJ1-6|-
TGTGCCAGCAGTTTAGCAGGGGCGCGCAATTCACCCCTCCACTTT
CASSLAGARNSPLHF
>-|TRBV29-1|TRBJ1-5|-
TGCAGCGTTGGAGCTTCGGGTCAGCCCCAGCATTTT
CSVGASGQPQHF
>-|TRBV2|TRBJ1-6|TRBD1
TGTGCCAGCAGCCGGGACAGGGGAGTTAACAGTTCACCCCTCCACTTT
CASSRDRGVNSSPLHF
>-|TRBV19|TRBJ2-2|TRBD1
TGTGCCAGTATTCCCCCCGAGGGACAGGGGTACACCGGGGAGCTGTTTTTT
CASIPPEGQGYTGELFF
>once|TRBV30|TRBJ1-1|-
TGTGCCTGGAGCGACCGGCGGCAGGCTTTCTTT
CAWSDRRQAFF
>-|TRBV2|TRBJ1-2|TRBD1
TGTGCCAGCAGTGAGAGGACAGGGAACTATGGCTACACCTTC
CASSERTGNYGYTF
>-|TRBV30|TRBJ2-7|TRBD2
TGTGCCCAATCTAGCGGCGGCGCACCCTACGAGCAGTACTTC
CAQSSGGAPYEQYF
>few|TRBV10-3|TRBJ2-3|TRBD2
TGTGCCATCAGACATAGCGGGGGCACTAGCACAGATACGCAGTATTTT
CAIRHSGGTSTDTQYF
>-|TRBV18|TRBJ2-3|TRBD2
TGTGCCAGCTCACCTAGCGGGGGCCTTGGAGATACGCAGTATTTT
CASSPSGGLGDTQYF
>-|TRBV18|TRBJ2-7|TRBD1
TGTGCCAGCTCACCCCCGGGACAGGGTCTCGGCGAGCAGTACTTC
CASSPPGQGLGEQYF
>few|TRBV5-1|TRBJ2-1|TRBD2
TGCGCCAGCAGCTTCGGGACTAGCGGAGCCTTCTACAATGAGCAGTTCTTC
CASSFGTSGAFYNEQFF
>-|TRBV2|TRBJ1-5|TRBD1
TGTGCCAGCAGTCCGCAAGCGGGAGGACAGGGCGGTTTCGGACAGCCCCAGCATTTT
CASSPQAGGQGGFGQPQHF
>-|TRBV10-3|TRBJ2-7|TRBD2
TGTGCCATCAGTGATGGAGCGGGGGTCACCTACGAGCAGTACTTC
CAISDGAGVTYEQYF
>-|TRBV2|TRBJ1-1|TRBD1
TGTGCCAGCAGCAAAGGGACAGCAGTTAACACTGAAGCTTTCTTT
CASSKGTAVNTEAFF
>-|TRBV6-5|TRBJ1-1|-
TGTGCCAGCAGTTACCCACAGGCAACTGAAGCTTTCTTT
CASSYPQATEAFF
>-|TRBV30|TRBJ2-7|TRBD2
TGTGCCCTAAGGGGTCAGCGGGGGACCTCCTACGAGCAGTACTTC
CALRGQRGTSYEQYF
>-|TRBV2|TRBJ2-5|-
TGTGCCAGCAGTGTACAGGGCCGGTACCAAGAGACCCAGTACTTC
CASSVQGRYQETQYF
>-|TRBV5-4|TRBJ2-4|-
TGTGCCAGCAGCTTGAATAGCGGAGCGGTCAAAAACATTCAGTACTTC
CASSLNSGAVKNIQYF
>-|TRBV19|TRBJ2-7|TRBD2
TGTGCCAGTAGTATAACGAGCGGGGGGGCCTACGAGCAGTACTTC
CASSITSGGAYEQYF
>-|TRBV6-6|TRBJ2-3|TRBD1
TGTGCCAGCAGAAGACAGGGGGAAGATACGCAGTATTTT
CASRRQGEDTQYF
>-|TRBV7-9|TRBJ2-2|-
TGTGCCAGCCGGGTTTCTACACGAGGCACCGGGGAGCTGTTTTTT
CASRVSTRGTGELFF
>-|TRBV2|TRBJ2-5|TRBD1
TGTGCCAGCAGTGAAGAGGGACAGGGAGGCCAGTACTTC
CASSEEGQGGQYF
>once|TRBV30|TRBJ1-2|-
TGTGCCTGGATACCGGGAGGGTATGGCTACACCTTC
CAWIPGGYGYTF
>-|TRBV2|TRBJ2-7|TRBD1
TGTGCCAGCATCCGGGACAGGGGTCCCTACGAGCAGTACTTC
CASIRDRGPYEQYF
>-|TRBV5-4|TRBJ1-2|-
TGTGCCAGCAGCTTGGACGGTGGCAGGGGAGCTAACTATGGCTACACCTTC
CASSLDGGRGANYGYTF
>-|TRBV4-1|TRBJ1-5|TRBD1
TGCGCCAGCAGCGCGCGGACAGGAAATCAGCCCCAGCATTTT
CASSARTGNQPQHF
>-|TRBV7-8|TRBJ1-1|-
TGTGCCAGCAGCTTAGCCCGACAATATGCTTTCTTT
CASSLARQYAFF
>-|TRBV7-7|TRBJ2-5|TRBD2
TGTGCCAGCAGCTTAGGAGGGACTAGCGGCCAAGAGACCCAGTACTTC
CASSLGGTSGQETQYF
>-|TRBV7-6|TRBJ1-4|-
TGTGCCAGCAGCTTAGCTTACGGGACTAATGAAAAACTGTTTTTT
CASSLAYGTNEKLFF
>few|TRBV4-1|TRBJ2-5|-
TGCGCCAGCAGCCAAGTGTACTGGGGCTTGGAGACCCAGTACTTC
CASSQVYWGLETQYF
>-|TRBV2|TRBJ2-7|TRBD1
TGTGCCAGCAGGGAGGACAGGGGTCGTTCCGAGCAGTACTTC
CASREDRGRSEQYF
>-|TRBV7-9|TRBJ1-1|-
TGTGCCAGCAGCTTAGGTGTGGGCGGGGAAGCTTTCTTT
CASSLGVGGEAFF
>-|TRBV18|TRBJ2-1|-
TGTGCCAGCTCACCTCCGTCCCACAATGAGCAGTTCTTC
CASSPPSHNEQFF
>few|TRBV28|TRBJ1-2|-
TGTGCCAGCAGTTCCAGGCTGAACTATGGCTACACCTTC
CASSSRLNYGYTF
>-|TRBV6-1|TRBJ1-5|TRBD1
TGTGCCAGCAGTGGGGACAGGTTCAGGCAGCCCCAGCATTTT
CASSGDRFRQPQHF